This T cell receptor (beta chain) was recorded in a study of blood T cell repertoires in COVID-19 (dated by TCRdb to between 2020 and 2021). Regarding the complete study: Samples covering the acute and convalescent phases of COVID-19 were provided by collaborators in the United States, Italy and Spain. Deeply sampled blood TCRbeta repertoires from subjects exposed to, actively infected with, or recovered from COVID-19 were included in the dataset. The material from the prospective study consisted of cDNA or gDNA derived from T cells, B-cell-depleted T cells, or PBMCs. HLA class I and class II types, where available, came from metadata supplied by the sample provider rather than from assay-based typing. Sample metadata almost always included a de-identified subject ID, COVID-19 status, age in years and sex. Samples were obtained from the ongoing ImmuneRACE study (first 160 participants) and from about 1,300 subjects provided by 6 global collaborators. The repertoires were released in a freely available public database meant as a resource for research on the immune response to SARS-CoV-2. General findings and caveats noted by the study authors: How much clinical and demographic metadata was included differed by source and by participant, and the metadata was provided uncurated.

The immunoSEQ Assay, a bias-controlled multiplex PCR, was used to amplify TCRbeta CDR3 regions from genomic DNA. The source study handled its data this way. The number of nucleated cells in each sample was estimated from the amplification of reference gene primers within the assay. To quantify the absolute abundance of each unique TCRbeta CDR3 rearrangement, sequence reads were collapsed and filtered. For each sample, productive Simpson clonality was calculated by taking the square root of Simpson's diversity index across productive rearrangements. The source is immuneACCESS, and TCRdb retained only in-frame sequences with V and J called. Part of the clones is not carried over; for the studies checked, unresolved V genes explain less than half of this, and the remainder is unexplained. The DNA was the basis for D and trimming; V, J and clone size are from that table. The sample table shows a few hundred thousand clones, and about 84% are seen once. Jointly, the top ten make up 9% to 15% of the sample.

The CDR3 goes from the cysteine to the phenylalanine over 14 residues. The entry retains the CDR3 DNA only, 42 bases that are in frame from base 1. Here V drops 3 bases and J drops 4 bases, and the junction holds 5 bases not matched to any gene. For CDR1 and CDR2, the germline V gene (reference sequence) lists SGHAT and FQDESV. Collaborating institutions collected whole blood in K2EDTA tubes following their own protocols. For TCRbeta analysis, collaborators shipped samples in one of three forms: frozen whole blood, isolated PBMCs, or DNA extracted from either of those sample types. Comment on this clone: The specificity of this receptor is unknown. No quality values exist for individual bases; no much larger clone is one base distant.

The chain employs TRBV11-1 and TRBJ2-7, and 8 bases in between align with TRBD1. The origin of this receptor is an elderly man with acute or convalescent COVID-19. Sequenced material: peripheral blood. The CDR3 protein is CASSLTGTGYEQYF. The DNA is TGTGCCAGCAGCTTGACCGGGACAGGTTACGAGCAGTACTTC.